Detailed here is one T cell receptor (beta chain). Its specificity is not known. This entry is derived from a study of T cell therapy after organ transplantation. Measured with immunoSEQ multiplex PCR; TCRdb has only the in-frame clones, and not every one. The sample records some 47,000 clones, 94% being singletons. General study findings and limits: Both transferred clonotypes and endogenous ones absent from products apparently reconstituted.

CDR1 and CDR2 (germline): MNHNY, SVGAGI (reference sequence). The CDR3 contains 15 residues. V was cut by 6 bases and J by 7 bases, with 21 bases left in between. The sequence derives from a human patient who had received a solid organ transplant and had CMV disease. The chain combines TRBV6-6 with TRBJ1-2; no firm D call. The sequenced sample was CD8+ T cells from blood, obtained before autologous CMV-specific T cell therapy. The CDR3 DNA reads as TGTGCCAGCAGCTGGGTTCAGTTTCCCAATAGTGGCTACACCTTC. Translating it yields CASSWVQFPNSGYTF.